This T cell receptor beta chain emerged from a study of Tregs in tolerant kidney transplant recipients. Looking at the study overall: The nonmyeloablative bone marrow transplants came from related graft donors, with transient mixed chimerism.

Only in-frame clones appear in the TCRdb table, and some are missing; sequencing was by immunoSEQ multiplex PCR. This repertoire shows tens of thousands of clones, over 85% found once; its top ten account for around 0.45%. Only one count was recorded for this clone. This CDR3 is 17 amino acids long. Germline lookup yields CDR1 LGHNA and CDR2 YSLEER. V was pared by 4 bases and J by 5 bases, with 23 bases between. This specimen consisted of CD4+ T cells from blood, obtained before the transplant. This TCR was sampled from a human donor who received a combined kidney and bone marrow transplant. This chain joins TRBV4-3 and TRBJ1-1, with D perhaps matching TRBD1 (5 bases). CDR3 amino acids: CASSRGIQGGYGTEAFF. The DNA for the CDR3 is TGCGCCAGCAGCCGGGGAATTCAGGGAGGGTACGGGACTGAAGCTTTCTTT.